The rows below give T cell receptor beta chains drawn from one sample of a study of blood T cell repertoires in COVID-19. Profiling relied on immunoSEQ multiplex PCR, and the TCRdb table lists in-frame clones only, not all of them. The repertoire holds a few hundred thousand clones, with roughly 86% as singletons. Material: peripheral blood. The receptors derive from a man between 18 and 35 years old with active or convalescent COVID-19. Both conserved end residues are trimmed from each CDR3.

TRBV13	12	ASSFLQGEETQY
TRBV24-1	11	ATSDRLNQPQH
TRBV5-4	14	ASSPGLAGGADTQY
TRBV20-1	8	SQNQETQY
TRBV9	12	ASSADSSYNEQF
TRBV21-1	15	ASSKVLGSGSVETQY
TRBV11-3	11	ASSLASNSEQF
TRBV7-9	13	ASSSHTGSEETQY
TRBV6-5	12	ASSLSGGQETQY
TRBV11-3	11	ASSSQGYNEQF
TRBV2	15	ASRHSGRGIPSGTQY
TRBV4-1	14	ASSRLSTAMGGEQF
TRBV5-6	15	ASSGTRGQNSETEAF
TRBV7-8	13	ASSSPTSGRETQY
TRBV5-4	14	ASSLGDSSGANVLT
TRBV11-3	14	ASSLEGAGGAYEQY
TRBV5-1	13	ASSYGGDRGEKLF